This TCR beta chain is from a study of cytomegalovirus exposure and HLA in healthy donors. Germline-derived CDR1 and CDR2 are SGHAT and FQNNGV. This CDR3 region has 18 residues. Trimming at V came to 4 bases and at J to 0 bases, leaving 10 bases not matched to a gene. The PCR was carried out with 60 Vbeta primers and 13 Jbeta primers. Using immunoSEQ multiplex PCR, the repertoire was profiled, and TCRdb retains in-frame clones only, with some absent. The sample has some 170,000 clones, roughly 76% seen once. Material for sequencing was PBMCs. This TCR was recovered from a woman aged 18-30 years in good health and CMV-seropositive. The chain employs TRBV11-2 and TRBJ1-2, with TRBD1 identical over 11 bases. CDR3: CASSSPGTGGSANYGYTF. CDR3 DNA sequence: TGTGCCAGCAGCTCACCCGGGACAGGGGGGTCAGCTAACTATGGCTACACCTTC.